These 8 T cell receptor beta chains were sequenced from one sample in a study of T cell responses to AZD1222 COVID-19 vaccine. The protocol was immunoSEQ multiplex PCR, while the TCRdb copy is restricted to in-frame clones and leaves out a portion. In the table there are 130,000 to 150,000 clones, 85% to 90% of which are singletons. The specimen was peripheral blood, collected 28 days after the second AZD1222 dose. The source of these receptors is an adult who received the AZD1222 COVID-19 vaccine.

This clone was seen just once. The CDR3 nucleotides are TGCGCCAGCAGCTTGGGACCATCGAGCGGCGGGGAGCTGTTTTTT. Translated: CASSLGPSSGGELFF. The genes are TRBV5-1 and TRBJ2-2, with D possibly being TRBD2 (5 bases). Germline V gene data show CDR1 as SGHRS and CDR2 as YFSETQ. The CDR3 is 15 residues long. V lost 0 bases, J lost 7 bases, and 13 bases lay in between.

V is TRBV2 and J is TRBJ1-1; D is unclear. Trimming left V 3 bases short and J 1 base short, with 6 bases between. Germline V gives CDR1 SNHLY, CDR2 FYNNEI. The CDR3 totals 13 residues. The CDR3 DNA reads TGTGCCAGCAGTGACGAGGGGAACACTGAAGCTTTCTTT. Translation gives CASSDEGNTEAFF.

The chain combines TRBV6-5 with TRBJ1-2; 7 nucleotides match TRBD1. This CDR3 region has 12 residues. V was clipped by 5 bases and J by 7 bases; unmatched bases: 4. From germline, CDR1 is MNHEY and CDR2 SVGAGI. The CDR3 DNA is TGTGCCAGCAGTCAGACAGGGATTGGCTACACCTTC. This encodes CASSQTGIGYTF.

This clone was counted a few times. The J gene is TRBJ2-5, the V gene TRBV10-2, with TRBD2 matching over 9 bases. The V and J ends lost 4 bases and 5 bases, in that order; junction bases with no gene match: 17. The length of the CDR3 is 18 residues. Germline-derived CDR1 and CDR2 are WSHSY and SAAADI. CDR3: CASSVLRRLAGSAETQYF. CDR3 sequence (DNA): TGCGCCAGCAGTGTGCTCCGTCGGCTAGCGGGATCTGCGGAGACCCAGTACTTC.

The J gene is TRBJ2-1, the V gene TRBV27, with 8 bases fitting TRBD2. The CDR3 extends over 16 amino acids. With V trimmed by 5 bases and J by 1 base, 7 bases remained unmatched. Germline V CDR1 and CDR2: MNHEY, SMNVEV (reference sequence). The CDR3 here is CASSLQLAESYNEQFF. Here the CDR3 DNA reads TGTGCCAGCAGTCTCCAACTAGCGGAGTCCTACAATGAGCAGTTCTTC.

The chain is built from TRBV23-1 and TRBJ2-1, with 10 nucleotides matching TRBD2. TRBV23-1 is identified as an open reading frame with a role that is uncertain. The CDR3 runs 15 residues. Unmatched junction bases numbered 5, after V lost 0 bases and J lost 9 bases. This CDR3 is CASSQSEREGFEQFF. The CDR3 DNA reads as TGCGCCAGCAGTCAATCTGAGCGGGAGGGCTTTGAGCAGTTCTTC.

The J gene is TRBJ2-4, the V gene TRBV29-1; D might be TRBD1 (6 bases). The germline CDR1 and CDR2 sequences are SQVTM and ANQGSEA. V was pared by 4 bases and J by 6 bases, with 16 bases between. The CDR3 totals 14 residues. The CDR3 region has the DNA TGCAGCGTTGCACCTCAGGGGAATGGAAACATTCAGTACTTC. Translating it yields CSVAPQGNGNIQYF. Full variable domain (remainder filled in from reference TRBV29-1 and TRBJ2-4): SAVISQKPSRDICQRGTSLTIQCQVDSQVTMMFWYRQQPGQSLTLIATANQGSEATYESGFVIDKFPISRPNLTFSTLTVSNMSPEDSSIYLCSVAPQGNGNIQYFGAGTRLSVL.

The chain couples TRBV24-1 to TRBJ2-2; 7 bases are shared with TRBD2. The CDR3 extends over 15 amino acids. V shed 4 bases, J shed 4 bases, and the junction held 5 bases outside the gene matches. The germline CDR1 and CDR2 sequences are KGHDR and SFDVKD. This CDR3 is CATSDPPGGTGELFF. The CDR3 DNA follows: TGTGCCACCAGTGACCCCCCGGGGGGCACCGGGGAGCTGTTTTTT.